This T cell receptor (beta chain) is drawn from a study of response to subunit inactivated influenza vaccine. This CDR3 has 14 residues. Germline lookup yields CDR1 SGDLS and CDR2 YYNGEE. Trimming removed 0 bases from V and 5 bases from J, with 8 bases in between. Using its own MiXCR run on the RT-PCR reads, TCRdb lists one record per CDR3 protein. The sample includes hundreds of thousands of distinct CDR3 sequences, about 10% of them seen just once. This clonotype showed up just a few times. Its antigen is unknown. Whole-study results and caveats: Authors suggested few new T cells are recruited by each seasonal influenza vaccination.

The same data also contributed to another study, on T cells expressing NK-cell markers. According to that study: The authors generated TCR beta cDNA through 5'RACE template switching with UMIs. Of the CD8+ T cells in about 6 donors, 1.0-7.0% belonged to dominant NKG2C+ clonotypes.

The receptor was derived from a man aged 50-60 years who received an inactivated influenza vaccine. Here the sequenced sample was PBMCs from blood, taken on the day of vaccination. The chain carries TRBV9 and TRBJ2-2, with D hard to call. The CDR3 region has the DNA TGTGCCAGCAGCGTAGACCCCAAAACCGGGGAGCTGTTTTTT. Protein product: CASSVDPKTGELFF.